This T cell receptor (beta chain) was retrieved from a study of response to subunit inactivated influenza vaccine listed by TCRdb under 2018. In the study overall: The study used deep quantitative T cell receptor repertoire profiling to track responses to a trivalent subunit inactivated influenza vaccine. Beyond this particular receptor, the publication reports: According to the authors, only a limited number of new T cells may be recruited by each seasonal influenza vaccination.

The germline V gene sets CDR1 to MDHEN and CDR2 to SYDVKM. The CDR3 runs 13 residues from the cysteine to the phenylalanine. Just CDR3 DNA is preserved here, 39 bases in frame from base 1. Trimming takes 3 bases from V and 8 bases from J, and the germline ends sit 13 bases apart. In this sample, this clonotype turned up a few times. The antigen it recognizes is unknown. Base qualities are not provided; no much larger clone lies one nucleotide away. Library preparation employed RT-PCR. TCRdb shows the sequencer as Illumina HiSeq 2500. TCRdb trimmed public reads at Q25 via fastp, called clones via MiXCR and kept in-frame beta chains. Rows are unified per CDR3 protein, each entry keeping the most common DNA and genes. The table for this sample lists about 540,000 distinct CDR3 sequences; under 30% of them were counted only once. 2.8% of the sample rests with the top ten. The same sample was also used in a study of T cells expressing NK-cell markers. Per the second study: TCR beta cDNA libraries were prepared using 5'RACE template switching, which introduced a universal primer site and unique molecular identifiers. In sorted CD3+CD56+NKG2C+, CD3+CD56+NKG2C- and CD3+CD56-NKG2C+ T-cell subsets from eight or nine donors, TCR beta-chain repertoires were profiled. Among the eight sequenced donors, seven were HCMV-seropositive and one was HCMV-seronegative. In several experiments an anti-gammadeltaTCR antibody was added to restrict sorting to alphabetaTCR-expressing T cells. In 5 to 7 donors, the dominant CD3+CD56+NKG2C+ clonotypes ranked among the top 10 CD8+ clonotypes, making up roughly 1.0-8% of CD8+ T cells. Those dominant clonotypes were again the most abundant among CD3+CD56-NKG2C+ cells in a handful of donors, at about 25-60.1%. Whether the expanded NKG2C-expressing T cell clones were specific for HCMV antigens remained unclear. The eight sequenced donors were randomly selected healthy volunteers, three men and five women. A commercial ELISA kit detecting HCMV-specific IgG in serum was used to determine HCMV serostatus. Peripheral blood mononuclear cells were isolated from blood by Ficoll density gradient centrifugation. Using Miltenyi isolation kits, CD4+ and CD8+ T cells were isolated from PBMC through magnetic immunoseparation. Synthesis of cDNA was primed from the TCR beta constant segment and was followed by two consecutive PCR amplification steps. The libraries were sequenced on Illumina HiSeq 2000/2500, MiSeq or NextSeq, producing 2 x 150 bp reads. MIGEC was used to demultiplex reads and group reads by UMI, and MiTCR was used to assemble and quantify clonotypes. Only TCR cDNA sequences supported by at least two reads were kept to exclude erroneous sequences. Downstream repertoire analysis used the tcR package, and clonotypes were matched across fractions by CDR3 nucleotide sequence plus V segment. VDJmatch was used to annotate antigen specificity against VDJdb, with one amino acid substitution in CDR3 permitted.

This receptor was taken from a man aged 50 or older who received an inactivated influenza vaccine. Donor details come from another sample of the same person, matched by shared clones. The material sequenced was CD4+ T cells sorted from PBMCs, taken 11 to 12 days after vaccination. The rearranged segments are TRBV28 and TRBJ1-1, with TRBD1 as a weak D call on 6 bases. CDR3 loop: CASSFLTGREAFF. The DNA sequence reads TGTGCCAGCAGTTTCTTAACAGGGAGGGAAGCTTTCTTT. The full variable domain, with segments outside the CDR3 supplied by the reference TRBV28 and TRBJ1-1 proteins, appears as DVKVTQSSRYLVKRTGEKVFLECVQDMDHENMFWYRQDPGLGLRLIYFSYDVKMKEKGDIPEGYSVSREKKERFSLILESASTNQTSMYLCASSFLTGREAFFGQGTRLTVV.